The 10 T cell receptor beta chains given below trace back to one sample, sequenced in a study of identical twins. MiXCR was run by TCRdb on the 5' RACE reads, yielding one entry per CDR3 protein. The repertoire has 310,000 or so distinct CDR3 sequences, roughly 9.8% of them found once; the top ten carry 7% to 8.5%. These data were also filed under a second study, of yellow fever vaccine responses in identical twins.

The sample was CD8+ T cells sorted from blood. The receptors derive from a young woman in good health.

V is TRBV20-1 and J is TRBJ2-1; D remains ambiguous. V lost 0 bases and J 8 bases, leaving 14 bases between the germline ends. CDR1 and CDR2 (germline): DFQATT, SNEGSKA (reference sequence). The CDR3 has 14 residues. This CDR3 reads CSARESASIHEQFF. The CDR3 bases are TGCAGTGCTAGAGAGTCGGCTAGTATCCATGAGCAGTTCTTC.

J is TRBJ2-7 and V is TRBV3-1, with 7 bases that match TRBD2. After removal of 2 bases from V and 3 bases from J, the junction contained 4 bases not matched to a gene. Germline V gene data show CDR1 as LGHDT and CDR2 as YNNKEL (reference sequence). The CDR3 runs to 14 residues. The DNA of the CDR3 is TGTGCCAGCAGCCAAATCACTAGCGTCTACGAGCAGTACTTC. Amino acid sequence: CASSQITSVYEQYF.

The V gene is TRBV7-2, the J gene TRBJ2-5, with D possibly being TRBD2 (6 bases). This CDR3 spans 15 amino acids. V was pared by 5 bases and J by 4 bases, with 17 bases between. The germline gives CDR1 SGHTA, CDR2 FQGNSA. The chain's CDR3 is CASSPVGGSRETQYF. CDR3 in DNA: TGTGCCAGCAGCCCCGTTGGAGGGAGTAGAGAGACCCAGTACTTC.

This clonotype has a handful of counts. The chain couples TRBV4-2 to TRBJ2-1; no firm D call. CDR1 LGHNA and CDR2 YNFKEQ come from the germline V gene. The CDR3 runs 12 residues. Trimming took off 7 bases at V and 7 bases at J, with 11 bases between the two ends. This chain's CDR3 is CASNSAANEQFF. CDR3 in DNA: TGTGCCAGCAATTCGGCCGCAAATGAGCAGTTCTTC.

In this sample, this clonotype turned up a few times. This chain connects TRBV12-3 or TRBV12-4 to TRBJ2-7; 9 positions agree with TRBD2. CDR3 size: 15 residues. The J segment lost 0 bases and the V segment lost 6 bases, leaving 6 bases of the junction unmatched. The DNA of the CDR3 is TGTGCCAGCAGCCAAATAGCGGGGGCCTCCTACGAGCAGTACTTC. Translated, it gives CASSQIAGASYEQYF.

This clonotype was observed many times. The rearrangement links TRBV6-2 or TRBV6-3 to TRBJ2-7, with 12 nucleotides matching TRBD1. CDR1 and CDR2 from the germline V gene are MNHEY and SVGEGT. The CDR3 runs to 16 residues. V lost 4 bases and J lost 5; bases outside the gene matches: 9. The CDR3 loop is CASSWELGQGAHEQYF. The CDR3 coding sequence is TGTGCCAGCAGTTGGGAGTTGGGACAGGGGGCTCACGAGCAGTACTTC.

This clonotype has only a few counts. The V call is TRBV20-1, the J call TRBJ2-7; possibly TRBD2 for D (5 bases). This CDR3 spans 15 amino acids. V was clipped by 1 base and J by 0 bases, with 13 bases between them. CDR1 is DFQATT, CDR2 SNEGSKA, per germline (reference sequence). The CDR3 DNA is TGCAGTGCTAGAGCCATCAGAGGGAACTCCTACGAGCAGTACTTC. The encoded protein is CSARAIRGNSYEQYF.

This clonotype was detected many times. The rearrangement links TRBV9 to TRBJ1-1; D ambiguous. The V and J ends lost 4 bases and 5 bases respectively, with 21 bases between them. The CDR3 runs to 16 residues. CDR1 and CDR2 (germline): SGDLS, YYNGEE. CDR3 DNA sequence: TGTGCCAGCAGCCCTATTAAACCTGAGGTGGGGACTGAAGCTTTCTTT. Its protein is CASSPIKPEVGTEAFF.

This clonotype turned up a few times. This chain links TRBV5-5 with TRBJ2-1, with 9 bases that match TRBD1. The length of the CDR3 is 15 residues. After removal of 3 bases from V and 5 bases from J, the junction contained 6 bases not matched to a gene. CDR1 is SGHKS, CDR2 YYEKEE, per germline (reference sequence). CDR3 amino acids: CASSSGQGGHNEQFF. The DNA of the CDR3 is TGTGCCAGCAGCTCGGGACAGGGAGGTCACAATGAGCAGTTCTTC.

At least ten counts were recorded for this clonotype. V is TRBV21-1 and J is TRBJ1-5; the table gives TRBD1 as D, unverified against the DNA. TRBV21-1 is shown as a pseudogene. There are 18 residues in the CDR3. The CDR3, as DNA: TGTGCCAGCAGCAAAGAAGGGGGTGGGAAGTATAGCAATCAGCCCCAGCATTTT. It codes for CASSKEGGGKYSNQPQHF.